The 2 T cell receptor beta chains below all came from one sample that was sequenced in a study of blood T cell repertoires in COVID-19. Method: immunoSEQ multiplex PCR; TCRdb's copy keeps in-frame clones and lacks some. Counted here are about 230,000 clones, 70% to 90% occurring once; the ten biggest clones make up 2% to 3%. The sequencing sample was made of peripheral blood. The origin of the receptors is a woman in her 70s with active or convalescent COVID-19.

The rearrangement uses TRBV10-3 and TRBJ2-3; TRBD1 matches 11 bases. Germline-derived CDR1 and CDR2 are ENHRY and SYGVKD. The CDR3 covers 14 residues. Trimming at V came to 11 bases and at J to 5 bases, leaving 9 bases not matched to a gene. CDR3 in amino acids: CASMSDRGQDTQYF. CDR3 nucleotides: TGTGCCTCCATGTCGGACAGGGGGCAAGATACGCAGTATTTT.

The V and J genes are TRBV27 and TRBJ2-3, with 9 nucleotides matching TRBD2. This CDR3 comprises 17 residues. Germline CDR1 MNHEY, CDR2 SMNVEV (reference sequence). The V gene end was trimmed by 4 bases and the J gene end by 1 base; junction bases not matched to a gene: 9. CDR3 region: CASSSPPLAGGTDTQYF. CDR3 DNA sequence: TGTGCCAGCAGTTCCCCCCCCTTAGCGGGAGGCACAGATACGCAGTATTTT.